A single sample is the source of the 8 T cell receptor beta chains below, sequenced in a study of blood T cell repertoires in COVID-19. Sequencing was performed with immunoSEQ multiplex PCR; in TCRdb, only in-frame clones are kept and a portion is missing. The data contain some 240,000 clones, about 88% of them singletons. The material sequenced was peripheral blood. These receptors all come from a woman in her thirties or forties who had recovered from COVID-19.

The chain has TRBV29-1 and TRBJ2-1; 7 bases fit TRBD2. The CDR3 is 14 residues long. The ends lost 6 bases at V and 7 bases at J; junction bases unmatched: 12. CDR1 SQVTM and CDR2 ANQGSEA come from the germline V gene. The CDR3 DNA follows: TGCAGCGTGGGGGGACTACCCGGGGGAAATGAGCAGTTCTTC. It translates to CSVGGLPGGNEQFF.

The gene calls are TRBV7-8 and TRBJ2-3, with 7 bases aligning to TRBD1. Losses at the gene ends were 7 bases for V and 1 base for J; bases not matched to a gene: 5. This CDR3 spans 14 amino acids. Germline assignment: CDR1 SGHVS and CDR2 FQNEAQ. The CDR3 region is CASKTGWGTDTQYF. The CDR3, as DNA: TGTGCCAGCAAGACAGGGTGGGGCACAGATACGCAGTATTTT.

V is TRBV5-6 and J is TRBJ1-1; D is uncertain. This CDR3 is built from 13 residues. From germline, CDR1 is SGHDT and CDR2 YYEEEE. V was cut by 0 bases and J by 11 bases, with 14 bases left in between. The CDR3 nucleotides read TGTGCCAGCAGCTTGGGAAGCGCCCCCAGCGCTTTCTTT. Translated, it gives CASSLGSAPSAFF.

The chain is built from TRBV15 and TRBJ1-5, with TRBD1 matching 8 bases. Trimming took 5 bases from V and 6 from J; bases not matched to a gene: 3. From germline, CDR1 is LNHNV and CDR2 YYDKDF (reference sequence). There are 13 residues in the CDR3. In nucleotides, the CDR3 is TGTGCCACCAGCCGGGACAGGTTTCAGCCCCAGCATTTT. It specifies CATSRDRFQPQHF.

The V call is TRBV10-3, the J call TRBJ1-2; possible D gene TRBD1, 6 bases. This CDR3 is 15 amino acids long. Germline V gene lookup returns CDR1 ENHRY and CDR2 SYGVKD. Deletions cut 11 bases from V and 5 bases from J, with 24 bases between. CDR3 DNA: TGTGCCTCGAACAGGGAGAACCAGGGAACGTATGGCTACACCTTC. It encodes CASNRENQGTYGYTF.

V is TRBV11-2 and J is TRBJ2-4, with D maybe TRBD2 (6 bases). This CDR3 is built from 15 residues. Germline-derived CDR1 and CDR2 are SGHAT and FQNNGV. V was clipped by 1 base and J by 6 bases, with 13 bases between them. CDR3 loop: CASSLAGAGLNIQYF. The CDR3 DNA reads as TGTGCCAGCAGCTTAGCGGGAGCAGGGTTAAACATTCAGTACTTC.

The chain joins TRBV2 to TRBJ1-1; 10 bases are a match to TRBD1. The CDR3 has 15 residues. Germline V CDR1 and CDR2: SNHLY, FYNNEI. V lost 7 bases and J lost 3; bases outside the gene matches: 8. The DNA of the CDR3 is TGTGCCAGCATTGGGGTCGGGACAGGGGACACTGAAGCTTTCTTT. Translation gives CASIGVGTGDTEAFF.

In this sample, this clone turned up once. V gene TRBV5-1 combines with J gene TRBJ1-1; D may be TRBD1 (5 bases). The germline V and J ends were trimmed by 0 bases and 5 bases, with 11 bases remaining between them. This CDR3 region has 14 residues. Germline V gene sequence: CDR1 SGHRS, CDR2 YFSETQ. The CDR3 DNA sequence: TGCGCCAGCAGCTTGGAAGGGGATGGGACTGAAGCTTTCTTT. Translation gives CASSLEGDGTEAFF.